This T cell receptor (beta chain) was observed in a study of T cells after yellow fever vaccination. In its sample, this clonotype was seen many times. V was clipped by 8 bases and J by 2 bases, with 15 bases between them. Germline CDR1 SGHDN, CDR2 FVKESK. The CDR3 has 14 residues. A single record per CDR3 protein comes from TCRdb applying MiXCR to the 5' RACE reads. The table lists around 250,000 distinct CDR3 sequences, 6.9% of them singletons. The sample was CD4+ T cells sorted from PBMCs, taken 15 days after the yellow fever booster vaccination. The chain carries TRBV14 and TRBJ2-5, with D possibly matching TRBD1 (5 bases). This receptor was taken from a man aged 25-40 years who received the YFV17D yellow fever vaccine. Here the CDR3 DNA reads TGTGCCAGCGGGAAAACAGGACGTCAAGAGACCCAGTACTTC. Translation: CASGKTGRQETQYF.